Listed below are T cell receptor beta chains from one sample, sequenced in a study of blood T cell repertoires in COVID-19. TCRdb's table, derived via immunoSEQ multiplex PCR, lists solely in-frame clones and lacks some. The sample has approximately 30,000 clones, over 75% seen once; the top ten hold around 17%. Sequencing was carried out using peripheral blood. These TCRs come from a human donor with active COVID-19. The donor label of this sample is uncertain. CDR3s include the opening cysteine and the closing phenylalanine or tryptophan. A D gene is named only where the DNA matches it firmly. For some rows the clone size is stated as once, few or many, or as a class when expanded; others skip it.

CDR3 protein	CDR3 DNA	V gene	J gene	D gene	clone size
CASSLSEYREEAFF	TGTGCCAGCAGTTTATCCGAATACAGGGAAGAAGCTTTCTTT	TRBV27	TRBJ1-1	-	-
CASSIDNYEQYF	TGCGCCAGCAGCATCGACAACTACGAGCAGTACTTC	TRBV5-1	TRBJ2-7	-	-
CASSLARQSYEQYF	TGTGCCAGCAGCTTGGCGCGACAGAGCTACGAGCAGTACTTC	TRBV5-8	TRBJ2-7	-	-
CASSLKDRGLSYEQYF	TGTGCCAGCAGCCTAAAGGACAGGGGTTTGAGCTACGAGCAGTACTTC	TRBV7-2	TRBJ2-7	TRBD1	-
CASSEAAGANVLTF	TGTGCCAGCAGTGAGGCTGCTGGGGCCAACGTCCTGACTTTC	TRBV6-1	TRBJ2-6	-	-
CATSGTRAGGTDTQYF	TGTGCCACCAGCGGAACTCGAGCGGGGGGCACAGATACGCAGTATTTT	TRBV15	TRBJ2-3	TRBD2	-
CASSITGQMNTEAFF	TGTGCCAGTAGTATTACGGGACAGATGAACACTGAAGCTTTCTTT	TRBV19	TRBJ1-1	TRBD1	-
CASSLTRQGLAKFYGYTF	TGTGCCAGCAGCTTAACGAGACAGGGTCTGGCTAAATTCTATGGCTACACCTTC	TRBV7-3	TRBJ1-2	TRBD1	-
CASSFHRAMGNEKLFF	TGTGCCAGCAGCTTCCACAGGGCCATGGGGAATGAAAAACTGTTTTTT	TRBV5-6	TRBJ1-4	-	once
CASSSPDRGRGYGYTF	TGTGCCAGCAGCTCCCCGGACAGGGGAAGAGGGTATGGCTACACCTTC	TRBV11-2	TRBJ1-2	TRBD1	-
CASSQPRDRGNTEAFF	TGTGCCAGCAGCCAACCCCGGGACAGGGGGAACACTGAAGCTTTCTTT	TRBV13	TRBJ1-1	TRBD1	once
CASSPPGEGEQYF	TGTGCCAGCAGCCCCCCAGGCGAGGGTGAGCAGTACTTC	TRBV7-2	TRBJ2-7	-	-
CASSPSTGGAYEQYF	TGTGCCAGCAGCCCAAGTACAGGGGGCGCGTACGAGCAGTACTTC	TRBV7-6	TRBJ2-7	TRBD1	-
CASSRRTGEETQYF	TGTGCCAGTAGTAGACGGACAGGGGAAGAGACCCAGTACTTC	TRBV19	TRBJ2-5	TRBD1	-
CASRVTGGEFYEQYF	TGTGCCAGCAGGGTGACAGGGGGCGAGTTCTACGAGCAGTACTTC	TRBV6-6	TRBJ2-7	TRBD1	-
CASSQEAGGVLGELFF	TGCGCCAGCAGCCAAGAGGCAGGGGGCGTCTTGGGGGAGCTGTTTTTT	TRBV4-1	TRBJ2-2	TRBD1	once
CASSEYGKGTPIRGYTF	TGTGCCAGCAGTGAATATGGCAAGGGGACTCCCATCCGCGGCTACACCTTC	TRBV25-1	TRBJ1-2	-	-